This TCR beta chain was obtained from a study of Graves' ophthalmopathy and Graves' hyperthyroidism (dated by TCRdb to about 2018). Context from the whole study: A patient counted as having stable hyperthyroidism if there was no progression to ophthalmopathy within 18 months of follow-up. TCR beta repertoire signatures were used to distinguish Graves' ophthalmopathy from Graves' hyperthyroidism and to predict progression to ophthalmopathy. In total, 135 blood samples were TCR-sequenced: 40 to 45 ophthalmopathy, some 75 hyperthyroidism and approximately 17 hyperthyroidism-to-ophthalmopathy patients. To explore V-J signatures that distinguish ophthalmopathy from hyperthyroidism, a discovery set of 100 patients was enrolled, made up of over 40 with ophthalmopathy and some 60 with stable hyperthyroidism. An independent validation cohort comprised some 19 hyperthyroidism patients and 15 to 17 patients who later progressed from hyperthyroidism to ophthalmopathy. T-cell repertoires of thyroid tissue and blood were compared in a handful of hyperthyroidism patients. Following sampling, methimazole starting at 30 mg daily was administered to hyperthyroidism patients, and high-dose intravenous methylprednisolone was administered to ophthalmopathy patients.

For repertoire sequencing, TCR beta CDR3 regions were amplified from RNA transcripts. The first round of RT-PCR was done with HTBI primers and the Qiagen OneStep RT-PCR kit, and was followed by a second round of multiplex PCR, then size selection and purification. Sequencing of the libraries was carried out on an Illumina HiSeq2000 in paired-end mode with 100 bp reads. In the paper's pipeline: SOAPnuke was used to process the reads, throwing out any read that had adapters, had uncalled bases, had a mean Phred below 15, or lacked an exact constant-primer or identifier match. COPE v1.2.5 was used to merge high-quality paired reads. Each unique nucleotide sequence was defined as a clonotype, and clonotypes were aligned to IMGT TRB V, D and J references with MiTCR v1.1. Only V-J combinations with frequency above 0.0001 were analysed, covering 99% to 99.2% of repertoires. For each V-J combination, a TCR clonal expansion and chaos score was defined as F50 clonal expansion divided by the chaos observed in the TCRdist matrix. Welch's t-statistics and random forest were used to reduce the features to about a dozen V-J combinations, which were then used as input to a naive Bayes classifier. The similarity between thyroid and blood repertoires was quantified using the Morisita-Horn index. In-frame beta chains were kept once TCRdb had trimmed the public reads at Q25 with fastp and called clones with MiXCR. Rows merge per CDR3 protein into single entries with the most common DNA and genes. These V and J calls originate from TCRdb's pipeline instead of the authors' own analysis. Recorded for this sample are around 1,000,000 distinct CDR3 sequences; 36% of them occurred a single time. The ten largest clonotypes hold 11% of the sample.

This clonotype was seen only a few times. What this receptor recognizes is not known. Base quality data are lacking; no much larger clone is found one base away. Hyperthyroidism patients were newly diagnosed, with disease duration under 2 months, and aged 18 to 65 years. Patients with other autoimmune diseases, uncontrolled infections, pregnancy or lactation were excluded. Diagnosis was based on clinical symptoms, serum thyroxine, TRAb, thyroid ultrasound and orbital computed tomography. Trizol reagent was used to extract the total RNA, and its quality was then checked on an Agilent 2100 Bioanalyzer. Via the germline V gene, CDR1 is MGHRA and CDR2 YSYEKL. V was cut back by 4 bases and J by 4 bases, leaving a gap of 13 bases between them. The CDR3 spans 14 residues, from the cysteine through the phenylalanine. Here the CDR3 DNA is all that survives: 42 bases in frame from base 1. Broad study findings and their caveats: Sample size was not statistically predetermined, and group allocation was not concealed from the investigators. In cross-validation, the 13-signature model distinguished ophthalmopathy from stable hyperthyroidism with just over 85% sensitivity and approximately 81% specificity, and in the test set the corresponding values were about 80% and 75%. In validation, the model predicted ophthalmopathy progression with about 70% sensitivity and 72% to 80% specificity; 12 predicted patients were CT-confirmed with GO in a median of about 6.2 months. Most of the expanded thyroid clonotypes with a frequency above 0.001 were also detected in blood, and it was suggested that the thyroid immune response may be reflected by blood repertoires.

The sequenced sample was peripheral blood or thyroid tissue (not recorded which). The clonotype originates from an adult man with Graves' hyperthyroidism. Recombination joined TRBV4-1 with TRBJ1-2, with the D gene not clear enough to name. The DNA sequence reads TGCGCCAGCAGCCCCGTTAAGGGTGCCTATGGCTACACCTTC. Its amino acids are CASSPVKGAYGYTF.